This TCR beta chain was observed in a study of PD-1 blockade in classical Hodgkin lymphoma. Profiled with immunoSEQ multiplex PCR; TCRdb holds only in-frame clones, not every one. The profile shows fewer than 40,000 clones, about 87% of them singletons. Described time point: newly diagnosed, previously untreated cHL patient sample. CD4+ T cells were purified from thawed PBMCs by magnetic negative selection. Source material: CD4+ T cells from blood. The sequence was obtained from a human donor with classical Hodgkin lymphoma.

The CDR3: CASSPDRLNYGYTF. CDR3 DNA sequence: TGTGCCAGCTCCCCGGACAGACTTAACTATGGCTACACCTTC. V and J are TRBV18 and TRBJ1-2, with D perhaps TRBD1 (6 bases). V lost 6 bases and J 1 base, leaving 12 bases between the germline ends. Per the germline V gene, CDR1 is KGHSH and CDR2 is LQKENI. The length of the CDR3 is 14 residues.